A single sample is the source of the 5 T cell receptor beta chains below, sequenced in a study of blood T cell repertoires in COVID-19 (dated by TCRdb to the early 2020s). Library generation was performed with the immunoSEQ multiplex PCR assay. TCRdb limited this immuneACCESS table to in-frame rearrangements with V and J called. A share of clones is missing; checked studies link under half to unresolved V genes, and the rest is unexplained. In this sample the table shows tens of thousands of clones, 75% to 85% of which occur a single time. The ten largest clones capture roughly 30% of the sample. Sequenced input: peripheral blood. The receptor set was obtained from a man between 60 and 75 years old with COVID-19, enrolled during active disease.

The rearrangement links TRBV13 to TRBJ2-3; TRBD2 matches 13 bases. Germline assignment: CDR1 PRHDT and CDR2 FYEKMQ (reference sequence). J gave up 8 bases and V 0 bases, and 5 bases lay outside the gene matches. This CDR3 region has 16 residues. The chain's CDR3 is CASSLGLAGGQGTQYF. The CDR3 DNA follows: TGTGCCAGCAGCTTAGGACTAGCGGGAGGGCAAGGTACGCAGTATTTT.

This chain joins TRBV10-3 and TRBJ1-1; TRBD1 matches 7 bases. The CDR3 contains 16 residues. V lost 4 bases and J lost 1; bases outside the gene matches: 9. Germline lookup yields CDR1 ENHRY and CDR2 SYGVKD. This CDR3 is CAISAAGGRSNTEAFF. As DNA, the CDR3 is TGTGCCATCAGTGCTGCAGGGGGTAGGTCGAACACTGAAGCTTTCTTT.

The chain recombines TRBV18 with TRBJ1-1; D gene unclear. With 5 bases removed from V and 4 bases from J, the gap between germline ends came to 8 bases. CDR1 and CDR2 from the germline V gene are KGHSH and LQKENI. The CDR3 is 12 amino acids. In DNA form, the CDR3 reads TGTGCCAGCTCATCCGGTCGCACTGAAGCTTTCTTT. Translation: CASSSGRTEAFF.

The rearrangement uses TRBV11-2 and TRBJ2-1; no definite D call. V was trimmed by 5 bases and J by 9 bases, leaving 11 bases between them. CDR3 length: 12 residues. The germline V gene encodes CDR1 SGHAT and CDR2 FQNNGV. CDR3 sequence: CASSPLASEQFF. In nucleotides, the CDR3 is TGTGCCAGCAGCCCATTAGCAAGTGAGCAGTTCTTC.

The chain employs TRBV12-3 or TRBV12-4 and TRBJ1-1; D gene uncertain. V was shortened by 5 bases and J by 3 bases, with 10 bases between the two germline ends. The CDR3 has 13 amino acids. The CDR3 DNA sequence: TGTGCCAGCAGTCGGTACAGAGACACTGAAGCTTTCTTT. This encodes CASSRYRDTEAFF.